The 18 T cell receptor beta chains below were found in one sample sequenced in a study of blood T cells in healthy people across ages. The second PCR ran about 6 to 11 cycles with a sample-barcoded 5' primer and J-beta primers. MiXCR, applied by TCRdb to the 5' RACE reads, yields one record per CDR3 protein. The table has about 750,000 distinct CDR3 sequences, approximately 53% seen once. The sample taken for sequencing was blood. The source of these receptors is a man at least 80 years old in good health.

This rearrangement joins TRBV5-1 to TRBJ2-3; possible D gene TRBD1, 5 bases. V shed 1 base and J shed 14 bases, with 26 bases lying between them. The CDR3 covers 16 residues. Germline-derived CDR1 and CDR2 are SGHRS and YFSETQ. This chain's CDR3 is CASSLRAGNGHRYAYF. CDR3 nucleotide sequence: TGCGCCAGCAGCTTGCGTGCAGGGAACGGGCACAGATACGCGTATTTT.

The gene calls are TRBV6-6 and TRBJ2-4, with D tentatively TRBD2 (6 bases). This CDR3 contains 15 residues. Trimming removed 5 bases at V and 13 bases at J, with 24 bases between. Germline V lookup: CDR1 MNHNY, CDR2 SVGAGI (reference sequence). DNA for the CDR3: TGTGCCAGCAGTCCACGACTAGGGAGAAACGGGGAGCAGTACTTC. Residues: CASSPRLGRNGEQYF.

V and J are TRBV3-1 and TRBJ1-4, with TRBD1 matching over 7 bases. The J segment lost 7 bases and the V segment lost 4 bases, leaving 6 bases of the junction unmatched. The CDR3 is made up of 14 amino acids. Germline lookup yields CDR1 LGHDT and CDR2 YNNKEL (reference sequence). DNA of the CDR3: TGTGCCAGCAGCCTCGGGACAGCAGTTGAAAAACTGTTTTTT. The encoded protein is CASSLGTAVEKLFF.

Here the CDR3 DNA reads TGCAGCGTTGGGGACAGGGGGCTCTACGAGCAGTACTTC. This encodes CSVGDRGLYEQYF. The chain uses TRBV29-1 and TRBJ2-7; 12 positions agree with TRBD1. The germline CDR1 and CDR2 sequences are SQVTM and ANQGSEA. The CDR3 consists of 13 residues. V trimming: 4 bases; J trimming: 3 bases; junction bases outside the gene matches: 1.

The gene calls are TRBV6-5 and TRBJ2-7; D ambiguous. V was clipped by 6 bases and J by 2 bases, with 11 bases between them. Germline assignment: CDR1 MNHEY and CDR2 SVGAGI. The length of the CDR3 is 13 residues. The CDR3 DNA sequence: TGTGCCAGCAGATCCGGGCCCCCCTACGAGCAGTACTTC. Its protein is CASRSGPPYEQYF.

This chain joins TRBV7-3 and TRBJ2-7, with 10 nucleotides matching TRBD2. With 5 bases clipped from V and 0 bases from J, the junction kept 4 bases outside the gene matches. Germline lookup yields CDR1 SGHTA and CDR2 FQGTGA. There are 15 residues in the CDR3. The CDR3 bases are TGTGCCAGCAGCATCACTAGCGGGGCCTCCTACGAGCAGTACTTC. This gives the protein CASSITSGASYEQYF.

This clonotype was seen a few times. V is TRBV27 and J is TRBJ1-1; the match to TRBD1 covers 8 bases. The ends lost 5 bases at V and 4 bases at J; junction bases unmatched: 15. The CDR3 is 17 residues long. In germline, CDR1 is MNHEY, CDR2 SMNVEV (reference sequence). The CDR3 sequence: CASSPIGQGSASTEAFF. CDR3 nucleotides: TGTGCCAGCAGTCCCATAGGACAGGGAAGTGCGAGCACTGAAGCTTTCTTT.

The rearrangement links TRBV29-1 to TRBJ2-7; 8 positions match TRBD2. The end of the DNA aligns better with TRBJ2-5, so the J call may be wrong. The CDR3 is 17 amino acids. Germline CDR1 reads SQVTM; CDR2 reads ANQGSEA. CDR3 in DNA: TGCAGCGTTGATTTTAGCGGGACGTGGGGGGGCCGGGAGACCCAGTACTTC. Translated, it gives CSVDFSGTWGGRETQYF.

The sample holds a few counts of this clonotype. This sequence joins TRBV13 and TRBJ2-1; D is possibly TRBD1 (7 bases). This CDR3 comprises 14 residues. Trimming stripped 5 bases from V and 6 bases from J, with 14 bases between. Germline CDR1 and CDR2: PRHDT and FYEKMQ (reference sequence). CDR3 amino acids: CASSPRRDSNEQFF. DNA for the CDR3: TGTGCCAGCAGCCCCAGGAGGGACAGCAATGAGCAGTTCTTC.

V and J are TRBV7-2 and TRBJ2-5; D not certain. Germline lookup yields CDR1 SGHTA and CDR2 FQGNSA. Trimming removed 0 bases from V and 1 base from J, with 9 bases in between. This CDR3 spans 15 amino acids. As DNA, the CDR3 is TGTGCCAGCAGCTTAGCAGGGTGGGGCCAAGAGACCCAGTACTTC. Translated, it gives CASSLAGWGQETQYF.

CDR3 protein: CASSDDRDGNQPQHF. CDR3 coding DNA: TGTGCCAGCAGCGACGACAGGGACGGCAATCAGCCCCAGCATTTT. The rearrangement joins TRBV9 to TRBJ1-5; 7 bases are shared with TRBD1. With 3 bases clipped from V and 2 bases from J, the junction kept 5 bases outside the gene matches. Germline V CDR1 and CDR2: SGDLS, YYNGEE. This CDR3 is 15 amino acids long.

This clonotype has only a few counts. V is TRBV12-3 or TRBV12-4 and J is TRBJ2-4; possibly TRBD2 for D (5 bases). The CDR3 extends over 13 amino acids. Trimming stripped 5 bases from V and 6 bases from J, with 11 bases between. CDR3: CASSVGSRNIQYF. The CDR3, as DNA: TGTGCCAGCAGTGTTGGGAGCAGAAACATTCAGTACTTC.

The chain combines TRBV20-1 with TRBJ2-1; 8 bases fit TRBD2. J was trimmed by 3 bases and V by 3 bases; bases with no gene match: 7. The CDR3 is 15 amino acids. In germline, CDR1 is DFQATT, CDR2 SNEGSKA (reference sequence). This CDR3 reads CSARLAGLVYNEQFF. CDR3 coding DNA: TGCAGTGCTAGGTTAGCGGGACTAGTCTACAATGAGCAGTTCTTC.

The genes are TRBV20-1 and TRBJ2-5; D gene ambiguous. The CDR3 contains 14 residues. Trimming took off 5 bases at V and 2 bases at J, with 15 bases between the two ends. Per germline, CDR1 DFQATT and CDR2 SNEGSKA (reference sequence). CDR3 bases: TGCAGTGCTGGGCGGATGACTTCTCAAGAGACCCAGTACTTC. This encodes CSAGRMTSQETQYF.

J is TRBJ2-1 and V is TRBV27, with D possibly TRBD1 on 5 matching bases. This CDR3 has 15 amino acids. Germline lookup yields CDR1 MNHEY and CDR2 SMNVEV (reference sequence). V was shortened by 3 bases and J by 1 base, with 10 bases between the two germline ends. In DNA, the CDR3 is TGTGCCAGCAGTTTTCAAGGGGAATCCTACAATGAGCAGTTCTTC. Protein product: CASSFQGESYNEQFF.

This chain links TRBV5-6 with TRBJ2-7; 9 bases align to TRBD2. The DNA end lines up better with TRBJ2-1; the J call may be wrong. Germline V gene lookup returns CDR1 SGHDT and CDR2 YYEEEE. CDR3 length: 15 residues. In DNA form, the CDR3 reads TGTGCCAGCAGCCCTACGGAGCTAGCGGGATATGAGCAGTTCTTC. Translated: CASSPTELAGYEQFF.

This sequence joins TRBV7-9 and TRBJ2-7; D not certain. The CDR3 extends over 13 amino acids. CDR1 SEHNR and CDR2 FQNEAQ come from the germline V gene (reference sequence). The germline V and J ends were trimmed by 6 bases and 3 bases, with 12 bases remaining between them. DNA for the CDR3: TGTGCCAGCAGTTTGCGCACCGACTACGAGCAGTACTTC. Protein product: CASSLRTDYEQYF.

This clonotype was observed a single time. The chain couples TRBV24-1 to TRBJ2-5, with 10 bases aligning to TRBD1. The end of the DNA aligns better with TRBJ2-7, so the J call may be wrong. Germline V gene data show CDR1 as KGHDR and CDR2 as SFDVKD. There are 14 residues in the CDR3. The CDR3 DNA follows: TGTGCCACCAGTGGGGGACAGGGGAATTACGAGCAGTACTTC. Translated, it gives CATSGGQGNYEQYF.